The clone carrying this T cell receptor (beta chain) turned up a few times. What it recognizes is unknown. Trimming shortened V by 7 bases and J by 0 bases, and 16 bases separated the two germline ends. The CDR3 contains 15 residues. Germline CDR1 MDHEN, CDR2 SYDVKM. Sequencing of cultured CD4+ T cell DNA used the Oncomine TCR Beta short-read assay. Once CD4+ T cells had been cultured, genomic DNA was extracted from them. TCRdb analysed the PCR reads with MiXCR anew, one entry per CDR3 protein. The data show over 9,500 distinct CDR3 sequences, around 37% seen once. The sample comes from a study of vaccination and CD4 T cells after COVID-19. Study at large: Post-vaccine sampling followed dose two by a median roughly 74 days (range 14 to 241).

Treatment given: approximately 9-day PBMC culture with coronavirus spike peptide pools or control peptides (ViraFEST assay). Pre-COVID-19 pandemic sampling (2011-2018) yielded the unexposed donor's CD4+ T cells. Sequencing was performed on CD4+ T cells from blood, cultured in vitro. This receptor was identified in a human donor in good health. The chain is built from TRBV28 and TRBJ2-7; perhaps D is TRBD1 or TRBD2 (6 bases each). DNA of the CDR3: TGTGCCAGCACTCGGGGGCCCATGAGCTCCTACGAGCAGTACTTC. This translates into CASTRGPMSSYEQYF.